The 5 T cell receptor beta chains presented below share a single source sample, sequenced in a study of blood T cell repertoires in COVID-19 (dated by TCRdb to 2020 to 2021). Library preparation used the immunoSEQ multiplex PCR assay. Held by TCRdb, this immuneACCESS table contains in-frame sequences only and omits some clones. Under half of the omission traces to an unresolved V gene where checked; the cause of the rest is unknown. The sample yields some 100,000 clones; roughly 80% were counted once. The ten largest make up nearly 25% of the sample. Sequencing was carried out using peripheral blood. These receptors all stem from a man at least 80 years old with active or convalescent COVID-19.

The rearrangement links TRBV18 to TRBJ1-2, with TRBD1 matching over 7 bases. The ends lost 4 bases at V and 3 bases at J; junction bases unmatched: 2. The CDR3 totals 13 residues. Germline V gene sequence: CDR1 KGHSH, CDR2 LQKENI. CDR3 sequence reads: CASSLQGDYGYTF. DNA for the CDR3: TGTGCCAGCTCACTTCAGGGGGACTATGGCTACACCTTC.

The chain carries TRBV6-1 and TRBJ1-2, with 10 bases aligning to TRBD1. V lost 0 bases and J lost 8; bases outside the gene matches: 9. In germline, CDR1 is MNHNS, CDR2 SASEGT. The CDR3 runs 16 residues. CDR3 protein: CASSEALGQGIGGYTF. In DNA, the CDR3 is TGTGCCAGCAGTGAAGCGCTGGGACAGGGGATCGGCGGCTACACCTTC.

The V call is TRBV11-1, the J call TRBJ1-1, with a tentative D call TRBD1 (6 bases). The CDR3 extends over 14 amino acids. V was clipped by 5 bases and J by 1 base, with 11 bases between them. CDR1 and CDR2 from the germline V gene are SGHAT and FQDESV (reference sequence). In DNA form, the CDR3 reads TGTGCCAGCAGCCCGGACAGATCGAACACTGAAGCTTTCTTT. Encoded protein: CASSPDRSNTEAFF. The full variable domain, in which reference TRBV11-1 and TRBJ1-1 provide the parts outside the CDR3, is EAEVAQSPRYKITEKSQAVAFWCDPISGHATLYWYRQILGQGPELLVQFQDESVVDDSQLPKDRFSAERLKGVDSTLKIQPAELGDSAMYLCASSPDRSNTEAFFGQGTRLTVV.

The chain couples TRBV5-1 to TRBJ1-2, with 9 positions matching TRBD1. The V gene's germline CDR1 is SGHRS and CDR2 YFSETQ. V lost 3 bases and J lost 5; bases outside the gene matches: 5. The CDR3 extends over 14 amino acids. CDR3 region: CASSSAGTGYGYTF. CDR3 bases: TGCGCCAGCAGCTCGGCCGGGACAGGGTATGGCTACACCTTC.

CDR3 region: CASSQGWTERWEQYF. CDR3 nucleotides: TGCGCCAGCAGCCAAGGGTGGACAGAGCGCTGGGAGCAGTACTTC. The V gene is TRBV4-3, the J gene TRBJ2-7; possible D gene TRBD1, 6 bases. The CDR3 spans 15 residues. The V and J ends lost 1 base and 7 bases respectively, with 17 bases between them. Germline V gene lookup returns CDR1 LGHNA and CDR2 YSLEER.